The rows below give T cell receptor beta chains drawn from one sample of a study of blood T cell repertoires in COVID-19. TCRdb's table, derived via immunoSEQ multiplex PCR, lists solely in-frame clones and lacks some. This table has around 100,000 clones, around 90% appearing once. Sequences were obtained from peripheral blood. These receptors all stem from a human donor in a cohort sampled during active COVID-19. Both conserved end residues are part of each CDR3. A D gene is named only where the DNA matches it firmly. Expanded clones get a size class; other rows say once, few or many, or leave the size out.

abundance	v_gene	d_gene	j_gene	CDR3aa	CDR3nt
.	TRBV30	.	TRBJ2-1	CAWSQTGRNEQFF	TGTGCCTGGAGCCAGACAGGCCGGAATGAGCAGTTCTTC
.	TRBV6-1	TRBD2	TRBJ2-3	CASSEAAGGRDTQYF	TGTGCCAGCAGTGAAGCCGCGGGAGGAAGAGATACGCAGTATTTT
.	TRBV7-8	TRBD2	TRBJ2-7	CASSPGTSGSSYEQYF	TGTGCCAGCAGCCCCGGGACTAGCGGGAGCTCCTACGAGCAGTACTTC
.	TRBV19	.	TRBJ2-5	CASSDSQETQYF	TGTGCCAGTAGTGATAGCCAAGAGACCCAGTACTTC
.	TRBV6-4	TRBD2	TRBJ2-3	CASSYSGKSTDTQYF	TGTGCCAGCAGTTACAGCGGGAAGAGCACAGATACGCAGTATTTT
.	TRBV5-6	TRBD2	TRBJ2-1	CASSLWLAGERHEQFF	TGTGCCAGCAGCCTCTGGCTAGCGGGAGAAAGGCATGAGCAGTTCTTC
.	TRBV6-5	.	TRBJ2-7	CASHQRVPTYEQYF	TGTGCCAGCCATCAACGGGTCCCAACCTACGAGCAGTACTTC
.	TRBV10-3	.	TRBJ2-5	CAIKISSGETQYF	TGTGCCATCAAGATTAGCTCCGGGGAGACCCAGTACTTC
.	TRBV7-3	.	TRBJ2-7	CASSFGQTYEQYF	TGTGCCAGCAGCTTTGGACAGACCTACGAGCAGTACTTC
.	TRBV6-5	.	TRBJ1-1	CASRGGRVLNTEAFF	TGTGCCAGCAGAGGTGGTCGGGTCCTGAACACTGAAGCTTTCTTT
.	TRBV5-4	.	TRBJ2-2	CASSSGGISGELFF	TGTGCCAGCAGCTCAGGGGGGATATCCGGGGAGCTGTTTTTT
.	TRBV27	TRBD2	TRBJ2-1	CASKLAGDHEQFF	TGTGCCAGTAAACTAGCGGGAGATCATGAGCAGTTCTTC
.	TRBV7-2	TRBD1	TRBJ1-2	CASSLAPQGTNYGYTF	TGTGCCAGCAGCTTAGCGCCACAGGGGACTAACTATGGCTACACCTTC
.	TRBV27	TRBD2	TRBJ2-5	CASSLLGLAGGPETQYF	TGTGCCAGCAGTCTCCTCGGACTAGCGGGAGGGCCGGAGACCCAGTACTTC
.	TRBV7-9	.	TRBJ2-1	CASSLDGQGGTYNEQFF	TGTGCCAGCAGCTTAGATGGGCAGGGTGGCACCTACAATGAGCAGTTCTTC
.	TRBV4-2	.	TRBJ2-1	CASSQVGRLASDEQFF	TGTGCCAGCAGCCAAGTGGGGCGGCTAGCGTCAGATGAGCAGTTCTTC
.	TRBV13	.	TRBJ2-1	CASSSRGWEQFF	TGTGCCAGCAGCTCTAGGGGTTGGGAGCAGTTCTTC
.	TRBV30	TRBD1	TRBJ2-7	CAWSSGTGRSEQYF	TGTGCCTGGAGTTCGGGGACAGGGAGATCGGAGCAGTACTTC
.	TRBV4-1	TRBD1	TRBJ1-4	CASSHAPGTGGEKLFF	TGCGCCAGCAGCCACGCTCCGGGGACAGGGGGTGAAAAACTGTTTTTT
.	TRBV28	.	TRBJ1-1	CASRRPAGLPRRAFF	TGTGCCAGCAGACGACCGGCGGGACTGCCCCGAAGAGCTTTCTTT
.	TRBV3-1/TRBV3-2	.	TRBJ2-7	CASSQIRTGRVYEQYF	TGTGCCAGCAGCCAAATCCGAACAGGCAGAGTGTACGAGCAGTACTTC
.	TRBV6-5	TRBD1	TRBJ2-6	CASSFGTDGANVLTF	TGTGCCAGCAGCTTCGGGACAGACGGGGCCAACGTCCTGACTTTC
.	TRBV28	.	TRBJ1-4	CASSLEGAALNEKLFF	TGTGCCAGCAGTTTAGAAGGGGCAGCCTTAAATGAAAAACTGTTTTTT
medium-sized	TRBV29-1	TRBD2	TRBJ2-2	CSVEEREAGELFF	TGCAGCGTTGAAGAGCGGGAGGCCGGGGAGCTGTTTTTT
.	TRBV5-1	TRBD2	TRBJ2-1	CASSLSAGGPVFNEQFF	TGCGCCAGCAGCTTGTCGGCGGGAGGGCCAGTTTTCAATGAGCAGTTCTTC
.	TRBV28	TRBD1	TRBJ1-1	CASSLPTTGGYEAFF	TGTGCCAGCAGTTTACCTACGACAGGGGGTTATGAAGCTTTCTTT
.	TRBV9	.	TRBJ1-2	CASGMEGYTF	TGTGCCAGCGGAATGGAGGGCTACACCTTC
.	TRBV15	TRBD2	TRBJ2-7	CATSKREEEQYF	TGTGCCACCAGCAAGCGGGAGGAGGAGCAGTACTTC
medium-sized	TRBV9	.	TRBJ1-2	CASLVGGYTF	TGTGCCAGCCTCGTCGGTGGCTACACCTTC
.	TRBV7-2	.	TRBJ1-5	CASSLWQYSNQPQHF	TGTGCCAGCAGCTTATGGCAGTATAGCAATCAGCCCCAGCATTTT
.	TRBV30	TRBD2	TRBJ2-1	CAWGGGTSSYNEQFF	TGTGCCTGGGGTGGCGGGACTAGCTCCTACAATGAGCAGTTCTTC
.	TRBV18	.	TRBJ2-7	CASSPIWGLTGSRSYEQYF	TGTGCCAGCTCACCGATTTGGGGCCTTACAGGGAGCAGATCCTACGAGCAGTACTTC
.	TRBV7-8	TRBD1	TRBJ2-2	CASSPGQGVTGELFF	TGTGCCAGCAGCCCGGGACAGGGGGTCACCGGGGAGCTGTTTTTT
.	TRBV5-4	TRBD1	TRBJ1-6	CASSYVGQVNSPLHF	TGTGCCAGCAGCTATGTGGGACAGGTGAATTCACCCCTCCACTTT
.	TRBV30	.	TRBJ1-5	CAWSPGGWNQPQHF	TGTGCCTGGAGCCCGGGGGGCTGGAATCAGCCCCAGCATTTT
.	TRBV3-1/TRBV3-2	.	TRBJ1-4	CASSQEAGDEKLFF	TGTGCCAGCAGCCAAGAGGCAGGGGATGAAAAACTGTTTTTT
.	TRBV7-2	.	TRBJ1-2	CASSFPGHGYTF	TGTGCCAGCAGCTTTCCAGGGCATGGCTACACCTTC
.	TRBV9	.	TRBJ2-2	CASSVTPRENTGELFF	TGTGCCAGCAGCGTAACCCCCAGGGAGAACACCGGGGAGCTGTTTTTT
.	TRBV2	TRBD1	TRBJ1-5	CASSDWTGLPPQHF	TGTGCCAGCAGTGATTGGACAGGCCTCCCGCCCCAGCATTTT
once	TRBV7-3	.	TRBJ2-7	CASSLTGTAEQYF	TGTGCCAGCAGCTTAACGGGGACTGCCGAGCAGTACTTC
.	TRBV6-6	TRBD1	TRBJ1-4	CASSYGGGADEKLFF	TGTGCCAGCAGTTACGGAGGGGGCGCGGATGAAAAACTGTTTTTT
.	TRBV6-2/TRBV6-3	.	TRBJ2-3	CASSSTGLGTDTQYF	TGTGCCAGCAGTTCTACGGGACTGGGCACAGATACGCAGTATTTT
few	TRBV27	.	TRBJ2-5	CASSLQGRQETQYF	TGTGCCAGCAGTTTGCAGGGAAGACAAGAGACCCAGTACTTC
once	TRBV30	.	TRBJ1-3	CAWSDNPGLGNTIYF	TGTGCCTGGAGTGACAACCCAGGCCTTGGAAACACCATATATTTT
.	TRBV5-1	.	TRBJ2-5	CASSHTGRQETQYF	TGCGCCAGCAGCCACACAGGGCGTCAAGAGACCCAGTACTTC
.	TRBV7-2	TRBD1	TRBJ2-7	CASSFGQGAREQYF	TGTGCCAGCAGCTTCGGACAGGGGGCGCGGGAGCAGTACTTC
.	TRBV3-1/TRBV3-2	TRBD1	TRBJ2-7	CASSQPGQGRYEQYF	TGTGCCAGCAGCCAGCCGGGACAGGGGAGATACGAGCAGTACTTC
.	TRBV10-1	.	TRBJ2-4	CASRGSTLAKNIQYF	TGCGCCAGCCGGGGGTCCACGCTAGCCAAAAACATTCAGTACTTC